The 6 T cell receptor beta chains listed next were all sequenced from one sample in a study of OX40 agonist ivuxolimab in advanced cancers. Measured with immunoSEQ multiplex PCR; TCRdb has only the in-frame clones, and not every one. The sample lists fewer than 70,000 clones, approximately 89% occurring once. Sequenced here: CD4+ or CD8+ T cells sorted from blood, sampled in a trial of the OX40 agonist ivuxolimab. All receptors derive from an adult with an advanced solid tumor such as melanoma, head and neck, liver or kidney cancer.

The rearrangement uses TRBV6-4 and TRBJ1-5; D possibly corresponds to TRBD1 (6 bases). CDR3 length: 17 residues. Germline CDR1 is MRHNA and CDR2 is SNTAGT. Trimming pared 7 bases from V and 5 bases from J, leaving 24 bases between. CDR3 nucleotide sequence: TGTGCCAGCATCAAAGGTAGTCTAGACAGGCGATATCAGCCCCAGCATTTT. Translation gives CASIKGSLDRRYQPQHF.

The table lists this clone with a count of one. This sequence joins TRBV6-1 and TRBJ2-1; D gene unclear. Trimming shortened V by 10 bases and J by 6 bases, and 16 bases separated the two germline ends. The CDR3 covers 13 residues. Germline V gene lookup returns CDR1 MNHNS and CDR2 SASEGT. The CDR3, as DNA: TGTGCCACCGCTGGTGGAATTGCCAATGAGCAGTTCTTC. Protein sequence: CATAGGIANEQFF.

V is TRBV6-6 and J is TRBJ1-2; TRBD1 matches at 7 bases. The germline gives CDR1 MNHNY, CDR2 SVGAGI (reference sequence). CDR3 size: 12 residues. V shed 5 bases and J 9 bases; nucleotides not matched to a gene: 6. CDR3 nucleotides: TGTGCCAGCAGTCCCGACAGGGTTAGCTACACCTTC. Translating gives CASSPDRVSYTF.

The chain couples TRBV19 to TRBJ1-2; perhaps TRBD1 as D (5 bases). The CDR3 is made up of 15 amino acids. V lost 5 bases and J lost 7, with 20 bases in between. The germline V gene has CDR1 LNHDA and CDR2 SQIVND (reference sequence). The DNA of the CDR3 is TGTGCCAGTAGTCCGACCGGGACGAAGTCCGGTGGCTACACCTTC. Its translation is CASSPTGTKSGGYTF.

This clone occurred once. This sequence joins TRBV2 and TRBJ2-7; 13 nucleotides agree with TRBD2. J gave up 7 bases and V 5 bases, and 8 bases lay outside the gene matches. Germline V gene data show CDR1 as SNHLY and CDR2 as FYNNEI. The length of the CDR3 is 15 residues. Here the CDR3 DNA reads TGTGCCAGCAGTCGACTAGCGGGGGGTGTCCAGGAGCAGTACTTC. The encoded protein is CASSRLAGGVQEQYF.

CDR3: CASRGAVGVSEKLFF. Here the CDR3 DNA reads TGTGCCAGCAGGGGGGCGGTAGGAGTGAGTGAAAAACTGTTTTTT. V and J are TRBV6-5 and TRBJ1-4, with TRBD1 as a possible D gene (6 bases). CDR1 MNHEY and CDR2 SVGAGI come from the germline V gene. The length of the CDR3 is 15 residues. V was pared by 6 bases and J by 7 bases, with 18 bases between.